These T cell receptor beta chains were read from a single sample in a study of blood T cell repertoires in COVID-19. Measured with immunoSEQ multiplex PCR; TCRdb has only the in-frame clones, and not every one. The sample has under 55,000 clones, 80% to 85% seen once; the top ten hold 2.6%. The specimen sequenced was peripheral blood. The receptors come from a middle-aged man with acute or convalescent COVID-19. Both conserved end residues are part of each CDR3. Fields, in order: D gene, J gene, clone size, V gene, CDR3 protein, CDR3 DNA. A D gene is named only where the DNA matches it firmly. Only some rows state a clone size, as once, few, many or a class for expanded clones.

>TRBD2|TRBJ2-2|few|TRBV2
CASSVLAGGRRDTGELFF
TGTGCCAGCAGTGTGCTAGCGGGGGGGCGAAGAGACACCGGGGAGCTGTTTTTT
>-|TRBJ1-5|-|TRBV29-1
CSVGGYGQPQHF
TGCAGCGTTGGAGGGTACGGACAGCCCCAGCATTTT
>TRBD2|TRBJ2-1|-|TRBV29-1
CSVVWLAGGNEQFF
TGCAGCGTTGTGTGGCTAGCGGGAGGCAATGAGCAGTTCTTC
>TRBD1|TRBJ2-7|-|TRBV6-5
CASSSPGTGAYEQYF
TGTGCCAGCAGCTCGCCCGGGACAGGGGCATACGAGCAGTACTTC
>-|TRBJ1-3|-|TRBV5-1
CASSFTGGNTIYF
TGCGCCAGCAGTTTTACCGGGGGAAACACCATATATTTT
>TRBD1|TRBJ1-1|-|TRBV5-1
CASSGGSPGGTEAFF
TGCGCCAGCAGTGGAGGGTCTCCAGGGGGGACTGAAGCTTTCTTT
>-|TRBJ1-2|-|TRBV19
CASSIDLSGASYGYTF
TGTGCCAGTAGTATAGACCTGAGCGGGGCCTCCTATGGCTACACCTTC
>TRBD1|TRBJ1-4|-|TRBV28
CASSLFWNRGPANEKLFF
TGTGCCAGCAGTTTATTTTGGAACAGGGGGCCGGCTAATGAAAAACTGTTTTTT
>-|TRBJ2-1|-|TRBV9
CASSFGSSYNEQFF
TGTGCCAGCAGCTTCGGGAGCTCCTACAATGAGCAGTTCTTC
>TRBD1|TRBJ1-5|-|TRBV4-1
CASSQEGQGVSNQPQHF
TGCGCCAGCAGCCAAGAAGGACAGGGTGTTAGCAATCAGCCCCAGCATTTT
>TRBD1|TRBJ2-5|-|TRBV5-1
CASYQGAREETQYF
TGCGCCAGTTATCAGGGGGCGCGGGAAGAGACCCAGTACTTC
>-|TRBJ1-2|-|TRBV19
CASSGQTAYYGYTF
TGTGCCAGTAGTGGGCAGACAGCTTACTATGGCTACACCTTC
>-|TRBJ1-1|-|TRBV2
CASSEGGGSLVEAFF
TGTGCCAGCAGTGAAGGGGGGGGATCACTTGTTGAAGCTTTCTTT
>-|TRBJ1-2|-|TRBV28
CASRNIKSSDYGYTF
TGTGCCAGCAGAAATATAAAAAGCTCGGACTATGGCTACACCTTC
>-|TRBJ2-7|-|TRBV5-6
CASSLVVGDPSEQYF
TGTGCCAGCAGCTTGGTAGTCGGGGATCCGTCCGAGCAGTACTTC
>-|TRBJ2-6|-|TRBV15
CAAGGSGANVLTF
TGTGCGGCCGGAGGGTCTGGGGCCAACGTCCTGACTTTC
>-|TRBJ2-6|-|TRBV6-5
CAYGGSSGANVLTF
TGTGCCTATGGGGGGAGTTCTGGGGCCAACGTCCTGACTTTC
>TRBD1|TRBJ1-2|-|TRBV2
CASSAETGSYGYTF
TGTGCCAGCAGTGCCGAGACAGGGTCCTATGGCTACACCTTC
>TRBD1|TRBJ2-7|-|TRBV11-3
CASSRGQGAIEQYF
TGTGCCAGCAGCCGTGGACAGGGGGCGATCGAGCAGTACTTC
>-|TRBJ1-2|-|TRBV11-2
CASSLGPQGYGYTF
TGTGCCAGCAGCTTAGGTCCCCAGGGCTATGGCTACACCTTC
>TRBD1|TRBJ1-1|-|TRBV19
CATIGTGGSTEAFF
TGTGCCACTATTGGGACAGGGGGTTCCACTGAAGCTTTCTTT
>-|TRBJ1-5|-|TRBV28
CASSLGGGNQPQHF
TGTGCCAGCAGTTTGGGGGGAGGCAATCAGCCCCAGCATTTT
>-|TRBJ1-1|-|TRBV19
CASIPTRGNTEAFF
TGTGCCAGTATTCCGACAAGGGGGAACACTGAAGCTTTCTTT
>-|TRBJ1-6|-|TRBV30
CAWSLVDSPLHF
TGTGCCTGGAGTCTCGTCGATTCACCCCTCCACTTT
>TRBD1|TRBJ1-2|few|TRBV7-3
CASSWGTGADGYTF
TGTGCCAGCAGCTGGGGGACAGGGGCTGATGGCTACACCTTC
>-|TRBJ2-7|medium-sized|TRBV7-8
CASSLAGGSEQYF
TGTGCCAGCAGCTTAGCGGGGGGTTCGGAGCAGTACTTC
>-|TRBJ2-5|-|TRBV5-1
CASSLVSRETQYF
TGCGCCAGCAGCTTGGTTAGCAGAGAGACCCAGTACTTC
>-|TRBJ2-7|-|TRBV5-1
CASSLGSGSSGEQYF
TGCGCCAGCAGCTTGGGGTCCGGGAGCTCGGGCGAGCAGTACTTC
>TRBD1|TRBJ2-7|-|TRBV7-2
CASSPAGTGDYEQYF
TGTGCCAGCAGCCCAGCCGGGACAGGGGATTACGAGCAGTACTTC
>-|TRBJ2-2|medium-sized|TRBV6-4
CASSDSVTADTGELFF
TGTGCCAGCAGTGACTCAGTTACAGCGGACACCGGGGAGCTGTTTTTT
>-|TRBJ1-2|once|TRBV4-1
CASSQETGFYGYTF
TGCGCCAGCAGCCAAGAAACAGGGTTCTATGGCTACACCTTC
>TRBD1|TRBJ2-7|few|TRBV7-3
CASSLGPGQGFNEQYF
TGTGCCAGCAGCTTAGGACCCGGACAGGGATTCAACGAGCAGTACTTC
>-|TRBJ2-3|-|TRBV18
CASSLRGGTGTDTQYF
TGTGCCAGCTCACTTCGAGGGGGGACAGGCACAGATACGCAGTATTTT